One sample yielded the 29 T cell receptor beta chains listed below, sequenced in a study of shared T cell receptors in the human thymus. This table comes from immunoSEQ multiplex PCR, and its TCRdb copy is limited to in-frame clones, with some not included. Here the sample spans approximately 730,000 clones, 70% to 90% being singletons. These data are also associated with another study on human thymus T cells.

The sequenced sample was thymocytes. These receptor sequences come from a girl under two years old with a congenital heart defect.

The chain combines TRBV7-9 with TRBJ2-4, with 10 bases identical to TRBD2. The CDR3 contains 15 residues. V dropped 4 bases and J dropped 9; count of bases not matched to a gene: 9. Germline V gene lookup returns CDR1 SEHNR and CDR2 FQNEAQ (reference sequence). This CDR3 is CASSSSSGGVIIQYF. The CDR3 nucleotides read TGTGCCAGCAGCTCCTCAAGCGGGGGGGTGATCATTCAGTACTTC.

In the case of this clone: Other nucleotide sequences in the sample specify the same CDR3. The chain carries TRBV19 and TRBJ1-5; D call uncertain. In germline, CDR1 is LNHDA, CDR2 SQIVND (reference sequence). V lost 1 base and J lost 0, with 4 bases in between. The CDR3 sequence is 14 residues long. The CDR3 region is CASSIGASNQPQHF. CDR3 DNA sequence: TGTGCCAGTAGTATAGGGGCTAGCAATCAGCCCCAGCATTTT. The complete variable domain, with remaining parts taken from reference TRBV19 and TRBJ1-5, reads DGGITQSPKYLFRKEGQNVTLSCEQNLNHDAMYWYRQDPGQGLRLIYYSQIVNDFQKGDIAEGYSVSREKKESFPLTVTSAQKNPTAFYLCASSIGASNQPQHFGDGTRLSIL.

The chain recombines TRBV5-4 with TRBJ2-7; 9 bases match TRBD1. The CDR3 sequence is 14 residues long. The junction had 11 bases not matched to a gene; V was cut back by 6 bases and J by 7 bases. The germline V gene has CDR1 SGHNT and CDR2 YYREEE (reference sequence). The CDR3 protein is CASTSMDRGGEQYF. The CDR3 DNA sequence: TGTGCCAGCACCTCCATGGACAGGGGCGGGGAGCAGTACTTC.

The rearrangement uses TRBV15 and TRBJ2-4; 8 positions match TRBD1. The CDR3 length is 16 residues. Germline assignment: CDR1 LNHNV and CDR2 YYDKDF (reference sequence). The V segment lost 5 bases and the J segment 3 bases; nucleotides outside the gene matches: 9. CDR3 amino acids: CATSGTTGDGKNIQYF. In DNA, the CDR3 is TGTGCCACCAGCGGCACGACAGGGGACGGCAAAAACATTCAGTACTTC.

The J gene is TRBJ2-4, the V gene TRBV6-6, with D possibly matching TRBD1 (6 bases). Germline values: CDR1 MNHNY, CDR2 SVGAGI (reference sequence). The CDR3 length is 14 residues. V lost 6 bases and J lost 4, with 13 bases in between. The CDR3 sequence is CASSEQDRKNIQYF. CDR3 DNA sequence: TGTGCCAGCAGCGAGCAGGACAGAAAAAACATTCAGTACTTC.

The rearrangement uses TRBV18 and TRBJ2-5, with TRBD2 matching over 13 bases. Germline CDR1 and CDR2: KGHSH and LQKENI. V lost 2 bases and J lost 3; bases outside the gene matches: 6. This CDR3 is 17 amino acids long. For the CDR3, the DNA is TGTGCCAGCTCACCAAGGACTAGCGGGGGCCGTAAAGAGACCCAGTACTTC. Its translation: CASSPRTSGGRKETQYF.

This clone has just one count. V and J are TRBV5-1 and TRBJ2-3, with 10 bases identical to TRBD2. The CDR3 runs 14 residues. The ends lost 5 bases at V and 8 bases at J; junction bases unmatched: 8. In germline, CDR1 is SGHRS, CDR2 YFSETQ. The CDR3 sequence is CASRSSGGPATQYF. DNA of the CDR3: TGCGCCAGCAGATCTAGCGGGGGACCGGCTACGCAGTATTTT.

J is TRBJ1-2 and V is TRBV5-5; TRBD1 is a possible D gene (5 bases). V shed 4 bases and J shed 10 bases, with 17 bases lying between them. The CDR3 contains 13 residues. The germline V gene encodes CDR1 SGHKS and CDR2 YYEKEE (reference sequence). The CDR3 reads CASSQGIGANYTF. DNA of the CDR3: TGTGCCAGCAGCCAGGGCATTGGGGCGAACTACACCTTC.

The V call is TRBV28, the J call TRBJ1-2; a possible D gene is TRBD1 (5 bases). CDR3 length: 13 amino acids. The V end was cut by 5 bases, the J end by 9 bases, with 16 bases between. Germline V lookup: CDR1 MDHEN, CDR2 SYDVKM. The CDR3 nucleotides are TGTGCCAGCAGTCAGGTTCCTGGGGCGAGCTACACCTTC. Protein: CASSQVPGASYTF.

The V gene is TRBV6-1, the J gene TRBJ1-2, with D perhaps TRBD1 (5 bases). Between the trimmed V and J ends, which lost 3 bases and 4 bases, there was a span of 12 bases. Per the germline V gene, CDR1 is MNHNS and CDR2 is SASEGT. The CDR3 length is 14 residues. CDR3 loop: CASSDQGRAYGYTF. CDR3 nucleotides: TGTGCCAGCAGTGACCAGGGCAGGGCCTATGGCTACACCTTC.

There are a few counts of this clone. The V call is TRBV2, the J call TRBJ1-5; TRBD1 is a possible D gene (5 bases). This CDR3 region has 15 residues. V was pared by 1 base and J by 4 bases, with 11 bases between. CDR1 is SNHLY, CDR2 FYNNEI, per germline. The CDR3 protein is CASSEEGRRNQPQHF. CDR3 in DNA: TGTGCCAGCAGTGAAGAGGGGAGGAGGAATCAGCCCCAGCATTTT.

The chain employs TRBV5-1 and TRBJ2-6; possible D gene TRBD2, 6 bases. From germline, CDR1 is SGHRS and CDR2 YFSETQ. Trimming took off 4 bases at V and 2 bases at J, with 25 bases between the two ends. This CDR3 spans 20 amino acids. The CDR3 region has the DNA TGCGCCAGCAGCACCACGCCCTTGGCGGGGCTCTCTGCTGGGGCCAACGTCCTGACTTTC. Translation: CASSTTPLAGLSAGANVLTF.

This chain connects TRBV7-2 to TRBJ2-1; D is possibly TRBD2 (6 bases). This CDR3 has 16 amino acids. Germline V gene sequence: CDR1 SGHTA, CDR2 FQGNSA. The V gene lost 5 bases and the J gene lost 7 bases, with 21 bases spanning the gap. The CDR3 is CASSPITWGLKNEQFF. The CDR3 DNA sequence: TGTGCCAGCAGCCCGATCACCTGGGGACTCAAAAATGAGCAGTTCTTC.

The rearrangement joins TRBV4-1 to TRBJ2-6, with 7 bases that match TRBD1. Germline CDR1 and CDR2: MGHRA and YSYEKL. V was clipped by 3 bases and J by 0 bases; unmatched bases: 2. The CDR3 contains 16 residues. This chain's CDR3 is CASSHRDSSGANVLTF. Here the CDR3 DNA reads TGCGCCAGCAGCCACCGGGACAGCTCTGGGGCCAACGTCCTGACTTTC.

This chain joins TRBV6-4 and TRBJ1-1; TRBD1 is a possible D gene (6 bases). In germline, CDR1 is MRHNA, CDR2 SNTAGT. The CDR3 runs to 16 residues. Trimming cost V 8 bases and J 2 bases, with 21 bases left between them. In nucleotides, the CDR3 is TGTGCCAGCGGGGAACTCCGGGGGGCAGTTAACACTGAAGCTTTCTTT. It specifies CASGELRGAVNTEAFF.

A remark on this clone: Distinct nucleotide sequences in the sample also encode this CDR3. The chain has TRBV30 and TRBJ1-6, with D maybe TRBD1 (5 bases). The germline V and J ends were trimmed by 3 bases and 0 bases, with 18 bases remaining between them. Germline values: CDR1 GTSNPN, CDR2 SVGIG (reference sequence). The CDR3 is made up of 18 amino acids. The CDR3 DNA reads as TGTGCCTGGAGATCAGGGAAGCTAAAGAGCTCCTATAATTCACCCCTCCACTTT. Protein: CAWRSGKLKSSYNSPLHF.

The chain employs TRBV21-1 and TRBJ1-2; TRBD1 is taken as the D call from the table, unchecked against the DNA. TRBV21-1 is a listed pseudogene. The CDR3 has 19 amino acids. CDR3 sequence (DNA): TGTGCCAGCAGCAAAGCGAGACACAGGGGCGCCACATCTAACTATGGCTACACCTTC. Its protein product is CASSKARHRGATSNYGYTF.

This clone was seen more than once but under ten times. The chain combines TRBV10-3 with TRBJ2-3; D is unclear. V shed 8 bases and J shed 8 bases, with 23 bases lying between them. From germline, CDR1 is ENHRY and CDR2 SYGVKD. This CDR3 spans 15 amino acids. This chain's CDR3 is CAILRFGFHGFTQYF. In nucleotides, the CDR3 is TGTGCCATCTTGCGGTTTGGGTTTCACGGGTTTACGCAGTATTTT.

This clone has more than one count but fewer than ten. The rearrangement uses TRBV23-1 and TRBJ1-1, with D perhaps matching TRBD1 (5 bases). TRBV23-1 is placed among ORFs of uncertain function. The CDR3 runs to 18 residues. V lost 2 bases and J lost 0, with 19 bases in between. CDR3 sequence: CASSQGKGEITLNTEAFF. The CDR3 DNA reads as TGCGCCAGCAGTCAAGGGAAAGGGGAAATTACCTTGAACACTGAAGCTTTCTTT.

The chain has TRBV7-6 and TRBJ2-7, with TRBD2 as a possible D gene (5 bases). Trimming shortened V by 2 bases and J by 6 bases, and 20 bases separated the two germline ends. CDR1 is SGHVS and CDR2 is FNYEAQ in the germline V gene. The CDR3 is made up of 16 amino acids. The CDR3 loop reads CASSLKEPGGGSEQYF. In DNA, the CDR3 is TGTGCCAGCAGCTTAAAGGAGCCAGGAGGTGGTAGCGAGCAGTACTTC.

The chain uses TRBV5-1 and TRBJ2-5; 8 positions agree with TRBD1. V shed 2 bases, J shed 5 bases, and the junction held 2 bases outside the gene matches. The germline gives CDR1 SGHRS, CDR2 YFSETQ. The CDR3 sequence is 13 residues long. DNA for the CDR3: TGCGCCAGCAGCTTCCACAGGGGGGAGACCCAGTACTTC. Amino acids: CASSFHRGETQYF.

The chain is built from TRBV5-1 and TRBJ1-1; D is undetermined. Trimming removed 0 bases from V and 4 bases from J, with 10 bases in between. CDR1 is SGHRS, CDR2 YFSETQ, per germline. The CDR3 covers 14 residues. The CDR3 protein is CASSLEVGGTEAFF. CDR3 in DNA: TGCGCCAGCAGCTTGGAAGTGGGAGGCACTGAAGCTTTCTTT.

J is TRBJ1-5 and V is TRBV5-6; TRBD1 agrees at 8 bases. CDR3 size: 16 residues. Trimming removed 4 bases from V and 4 bases from J; junction bases left unmatched: 10. From germline, CDR1 is SGHDT and CDR2 YYEEEE. For the CDR3, the DNA is TGTGCCAGCAGCCTTTACTGGACAGGGACAAATCAGCCCCAGCATTTT. Its translation: CASSLYWTGTNQPQHF.

CDR3 sequence: CASRVCASVDTGELFF. The CDR3 DNA sequence: TGTGCCAGCAGGGTCTGTGCGAGCGTGGACACCGGGGAGCTGTTTTTT. The genes are TRBV7-2 and TRBJ2-2; D is ambiguous. The CDR3 totals 16 residues. Trimming removed 6 bases from V and 3 bases from J, with 17 bases in between. Germline CDR1 and CDR2: SGHTA and FQGNSA. Looking up the rest from reference TRBV7-2 and TRBJ2-2 gives the full variable domain: GAGVSQSPSNKVTEKGKDVELRCDPISGHTALYWYRQSLGQGLEFLIYFQGNSAPDKSGLPSDRFSAERTGGSVSTLTIQRTQQEDSAVYLCASRVCASVDTGELFFGEGSRLTVL.

The gene calls are TRBV5-1 and TRBJ1-1; no clear D. The germline gives CDR1 SGHRS, CDR2 YFSETQ. CDR3 length equals 14 residues. V shed 0 bases and J shed 1 base, with 7 bases lying between them. CDR3 bases: TGCGCCAGCAGCTTGGGACTGCCGAACACTGAAGCTTTCTTT. This gives the protein CASSLGLPNTEAFF.

The CDR3 sequence is CASSTGTGSWNYGYTF. CDR3 DNA sequence: TGCGCCAGCAGCACCGGGACAGGGAGTTGGAACTATGGCTACACCTTC. The rearrangement uses TRBV5-1 and TRBJ1-2, with 9 bases aligning to TRBD1. The CDR3 length is 16 residues. Germline V gives CDR1 SGHRS, CDR2 YFSETQ. With 4 bases clipped from V and 2 bases from J, the junction kept 9 bases outside the gene matches.

This sequence joins TRBV9 and TRBJ1-1; no firm D call. Trimming took off 0 bases at V and 5 bases at J, with 5 bases between the two ends. This CDR3 has 12 residues. The germline gives CDR1 SGDLS, CDR2 YYNGEE. The CDR3 loop is CASSVDGTEAFF. CDR3 in DNA: TGTGCCAGCAGCGTAGACGGGACTGAAGCTTTCTTT.

J is TRBJ2-2 and V is TRBV28; no clear D gene. From germline, CDR1 is MDHEN and CDR2 SYDVKM. This CDR3 comprises 14 residues. Trimming pared 2 bases from V and 7 bases from J, leaving 11 bases between. The CDR3 loop is CASSLGTPHGELFF. The CDR3, as DNA: TGTGCCAGCAGTTTAGGCACACCTCACGGGGAGCTGTTTTTT.

This clone has more than one count but fewer than ten. The chain has TRBV27 and TRBJ2-7; 7 bases fit TRBD2. The CDR3 extends over 15 amino acids. Unmatched junction bases numbered 7, after V lost 5 bases and J lost 0 bases. Germline lookup yields CDR1 MNHEY and CDR2 SMNVEV (reference sequence). The CDR3 reads CASSTAGESSYEQYF. The DNA of the CDR3 is TGTGCCAGCAGTACTGCGGGGGAAAGCTCCTACGAGCAGTACTTC.